The 15 T cell receptor beta chains in this list originate from one sample, sequenced in a study of OX40 agonist ivuxolimab in advanced cancers. This table comes from immunoSEQ multiplex PCR, and its TCRdb copy is limited to in-frame clones, with some not included. The sample yields 7,000 or so clones, about four fifths seen once. Source: CD4+ or CD8+ T cells sorted from blood, taken in a trial of the OX40 agonist ivuxolimab. These receptors were obtained from an adult with an advanced solid tumor such as melanoma, head and neck, liver or kidney cancer.

The sample holds one count of this clone. The rearrangement joins TRBV4-1 to TRBJ2-5; 11 positions agree with TRBD2. The CDR3 sequence is 17 residues long. After removal of 0 bases from V and 1 base from J, the junction contained 4 bases not matched to a gene. Germline-derived CDR1 and CDR2 are MGHRA and YSYEKL. This chain's CDR3 is CASSQERLAGFQETQYF. CDR3 DNA sequence: TGCGCCAGCAGCCAAGAGAGACTAGCGGGGTTCCAAGAGACCCAGTACTTC.

This CDR3 reads CATTQGPNVNYGYTF. The CDR3 bases are TGTGCCACCACACAGGGCCCCAACGTAAACTATGGCTACACCTTC. The chain joins TRBV19 to TRBJ1-2, with D maybe TRBD1 (6 bases). Trimming removed 10 bases at V and 2 bases at J, with 20 bases between. The CDR3 has 15 residues. Germline values: CDR1 LNHDA, CDR2 SQIVND (reference sequence).

This clone was seen only once. The J gene is TRBJ2-5, the V gene TRBV7-9, with D possibly matching TRBD2 (6 bases). This CDR3 comprises 14 residues. Deletions cut 0 bases from V and 5 bases from J, with 10 bases between. Germline V lookup: CDR1 SEHNR, CDR2 FQNEAQ (reference sequence). The CDR3 DNA follows: TGTGCCAGCAGCTTAGCGACTAGTGAGGAGACCCAGTACTTC. Encoded protein: CASSLATSEETQYF. Full variable domain (remainder filled in from reference TRBV7-9 and TRBJ2-5): DTGVSQNPRHKITKRGQNVTFRCDPISEHNRLYWYRQTLGQGPEFLTYFQNEAQLEKSRLLSDRFSAERPKGSFSTLEIQRTEQGDSAMYLCASSLATSEETQYFGPGTRLLVL.

The rearrangement uses TRBV13 and TRBJ2-7, with 9 nucleotides matching TRBD1. V lost 0 bases and J lost 5; bases outside the gene matches: 5. The CDR3 is made up of 15 amino acids. CDR1 and CDR2 (germline): PRHDT, FYEKMQ (reference sequence). CDR3 sequence reads: CASSLGDRGFHEQYF. CDR3 DNA: TGTGCCAGCAGCTTAGGGGACAGGGGTTTCCACGAGCAGTACTTC. The whole variable domain, remainder taken from reference TRBV13 and TRBJ2-7, is AAGVIQSPRHLIKEKRETATLKCYPIPRHDTVYWYQQGPGQDPQFLISFYEKMQSDKGSIPDRFSAQQFSDYHSELNMSSLELGDSALYFCASSLGDRGFHEQYFGPGTRLTVT.

The rearrangement uses TRBV2 and TRBJ2-5; tentative D call: TRBD2 (5 bases). V was cut by 6 bases and J by 5 bases, with 19 bases left in between. Germline CDR1 reads SNHLY; CDR2 reads FYNNEI. CDR3 length: 15 amino acids. The CDR3 loop is CASSLTRGAHETQYF. The DNA for the CDR3 is TGTGCCAGCAGCCTCACCCGGGGAGCCCACGAGACCCAGTACTTC.

This clone was recorded only once. The V and J genes are TRBV10-2 and TRBJ2-1; D gene uncertain. This CDR3 has 15 residues. V lost 3 bases and J lost 6, with 15 bases in between. CDR1 and CDR2 (germline): WSHSY, SAAADI. This CDR3 is CASSDGPYVSNEQFF. CDR3 nucleotide sequence: TGCGCCAGCAGTGACGGACCGTACGTCTCCAATGAGCAGTTCTTC.

This sequence joins TRBV27 and TRBJ2-7; TRBD1 aligns across 8 bases. This CDR3 is 15 amino acids long. Germline CDR1 MNHEY, CDR2 SMNVEV (reference sequence). Losses at the gene ends were 1 base for V and 3 bases for J; bases not matched to a gene: 5. Here the CDR3 reads CASSLLDRAGYEQYF. CDR3 nucleotide sequence: TGTGCCAGCAGTTTATTGGACAGGGCAGGCTACGAGCAGTACTTC.

As regards this clone: A read error may account for a junction end that differs from germline. This sequence joins TRBV6-5 and TRBJ2-6; D is unresolved. Per the germline V gene, CDR1 is MNHEY and CDR2 is SVGAGI. The CDR3 sequence is 12 residues long. In DNA form, the CDR3 reads TGTGCCGGCAGCTCTGGGGCCAACGTCCTGACTTTC. Residues: CAGSSGANVLTF.

The chain recombines TRBV11-2 with TRBJ2-5, with D perhaps TRBD2 (6 bases). Germline CDR1 and CDR2: SGHAT and FQNNGV. The CDR3 contains 16 residues. Trimming stripped 5 bases from V and 2 bases from J, with 18 bases between. Here the CDR3 reads CASSPLSGAGQETQYF. CDR3 in DNA: TGTGCCAGCAGCCCACTATCTGGGGCGGGACAAGAGACCCAGTACTTC.

This sequence joins TRBV5-6 and TRBJ2-1; 11 bases agree with TRBD1. The V gene end was trimmed by 2 bases and the J gene end by 7 bases; junction bases not matched to a gene: 5. Germline-derived CDR1 and CDR2 are SGHDT and YYEEEE. The CDR3 is made up of 15 amino acids. This CDR3 is CASSFGTGGLNEQFF. The CDR3 bases are TGTGCCAGCAGCTTCGGGACAGGGGGTTTGAATGAGCAGTTCTTC.

The chain recombines TRBV7-9 with TRBJ2-2; 9 bases agree with TRBD2. CDR1 is SEHNR, CDR2 FQNEAQ, per germline (reference sequence). This CDR3 is built from 15 residues. J lost 6 bases, V lost 2 bases, and 4 bases had no gene match. Written as DNA, the CDR3 is TGTGCCAGCAGCTTACTAGCGGGATGGGCCGGGGAGCTGTTTTTT. Its protein is CASSLLAGWAGELFF.

CDR3 nucleotide sequence: TGTGCCTGGAGTGTATTGGAGGGGTTGACTGAAGCTTTCTTT. Translating gives CAWSVLEGLTEAFF. The chain recombines TRBV30 with TRBJ1-1; the D gene is possibly TRBD1 (5 bases). The germline V gene has CDR1 GTSNPN and CDR2 SVGIG (reference sequence). V lost 0 bases and J 5 bases, leaving 13 bases between the germline ends. The CDR3 spans 14 residues.

The genes are TRBV28 and TRBJ1-6, with 7 bases matching TRBD1. Germline V gene sequence: CDR1 MDHEN, CDR2 SYDVKM. After removal of 6 bases from V and 2 bases from J, the junction contained 1 base not matched to a gene. The CDR3 runs 14 residues. In nucleotides, the CDR3 is TGTGCCAGCAGAGGGACAGCCTATAATTCACCCCTCCACTTT. Amino acids: CASRGTAYNSPLHF.

The chain uses TRBV7-8 and TRBJ2-3; possible D gene TRBD2, 6 bases. The CDR3 has 16 residues. Looked up from germline, CDR1 is SGHVS and CDR2 is FQNEAQ. Trimming took off 1 base at V and 0 bases at J, with 11 bases between the two ends. The CDR3 here is CASSLVSGYSTDTQYF. The CDR3 DNA reads as TGTGCCAGCAGCTTAGTGAGCGGGTACAGCACAGATACGCAGTATTTT.

The chain's CDR3 is CASSLYHSGTPLHF. CDR3 nucleotide sequence: TGTGCCAGCAGTTTGTACCACAGCGGGACACCCCTCCACTTT. This chain connects TRBV28 to TRBJ1-6, with D uncertain. The V gene's germline CDR1 is MDHEN and CDR2 SYDVKM. The V end was cut by 3 bases, the J end by 11 bases, with 14 bases between. The CDR3 is 14 amino acids.